This T cell receptor (beta chain) was observed in a study of Siglec-9 on CD8 T cells in melanoma. Whole-study findings and limits: An effector memory CD8+ T-cell subset seemingly accumulating in melanoma was reportedly marked and regulated by Siglec-9.

The V gene end was trimmed by 0 bases and the J gene end by 5 bases; junction bases not matched to a gene: 5. Germline values: CDR1 SGDLS, CDR2 YYNGEE. The CDR3 runs to 14 residues. Concerning this clone itself: Its antigen is currently unknown.

Generated by immunoSEQ multiplex PCR, the TCRdb table keeps only in-frame clones and is missing some. The sample lists approximately 39,000 clones, about four fifths occurring once. The chain employs TRBV9 and TRBJ2-7; 7 bases are shared with TRBD1. This receptor was taken from a human donor in good health. The sequencing sample was made of Siglec-9- CD8+ T cells sorted from blood. The CDR3 reads CASSVGGGADEQYF. CDR3 nucleotides: TGTGCCAGCAGCGTAGGAGGGGGCGCAGACGAGCAGTACTTC.